The next 19 T cell receptor beta chains were all read from a single sample in a study of blood T cells in healthy people across ages. It was with a sample-barcoded 5' primer and a J-beta primer mix that a second PCR of roughly 6 to 11 cycles was run. TCRdb reprocessed the 5' RACE reads via MiXCR and lists one record per CDR3 protein. The sample carries around 800,000 distinct CDR3 sequences, about 55% recorded once. The specimen was blood. These receptors all stem from a man of 80 years or more in good health.

The chain has TRBV5-1 and TRBJ2-3; possible D gene TRBD2, 6 bases. Trimming cost V 4 bases and J 8 bases, with 17 bases left between them. The germline V gene has CDR1 SGHRS and CDR2 YFSETQ. CDR3 size: 14 residues. CDR3 region: CASSPGTQTGTQYF. The CDR3 DNA reads as TGCGCCAGCAGCCCCGGGACTCAAACCGGTACGCAGTATTTT.

This clonotype was recorded once. The rearrangement joins TRBV5-1 to TRBJ2-1, with 9 bases matching TRBD2. Unmatched junction bases numbered 7, after V lost 4 bases and J lost 8 bases. Per germline, CDR1 SGHRS and CDR2 YFSETQ. The CDR3 extends over 14 amino acids. The CDR3 protein is CASSQGTSNHEQFF. The DNA for the CDR3 is TGCGCCAGCAGCCAGGGGACTAGCAACCATGAGCAGTTCTTC.

The chain couples TRBV11-2 to TRBJ2-1; possibly TRBD1 for D (5 bases). The germline CDR1 and CDR2 sequences are SGHAT and FQNNGV. The length of the CDR3 is 12 residues. Deletions cut 5 bases from V and 6 bases from J, with 8 bases between. The CDR3 DNA follows: TGTGCCAGCAGCCGGACACGCAATGAGCAGTTCTTC. Residues: CASSRTRNEQFF.

This clonotype came up a few times. V is TRBV20-1 and J is TRBJ2-3; 9 bases align to TRBD2. This CDR3 is 15 amino acids long. Germline V gives CDR1 DFQATT, CDR2 SNEGSKA (reference sequence). With 2 bases clipped from V and 0 bases from J, the junction kept 3 bases outside the gene matches. This chain's CDR3 is CSARSTSGSTDTQYF. Here the CDR3 DNA reads TGCAGTGCTAGATCGACTAGCGGAAGCACAGATACGCAGTATTTT.

With respect to this clonotype: An end of the junction does not agree with germline; a read error may underlie this. The chain couples TRBV25-1 to TRBJ2-2, with TRBD1 matching 9 bases. The CDR3 sequence is 15 residues long. Germline CDR1 is MGHDK and CDR2 is SYGVNS. The CDR3 DNA is TGTGCCGGCAGTGGGGGGACAGGGATGATCGGGGAGCTGTTTTTT. Translating gives CAGSGGTGMIGELFF.

There are a few counts of this clonotype. The rearrangement links TRBV7-2 to TRBJ2-7; TRBD1 aligns across 8 bases. Trimming removed 0 bases from V and 2 bases from J; junction bases left unmatched: 6. Germline V gives CDR1 SGHTA, CDR2 FQGNSA. The CDR3 has 16 residues. Here the CDR3 DNA reads TGTGCCAGCAGCTTAGCGTTTGGGGACAGGCCCTACGAGCAGTACTTC. Its protein product is CASSLAFGDRPYEQYF.

This clonotype was recorded a few times. The V and J genes are TRBV20-1 and TRBJ2-5, with 12 bases fitting TRBD2. The J call may be incorrect, as the DNA end agrees better with TRBJ2-7. The CDR3 loop spans 13 amino acids. The germline CDR1 and CDR2 sequences are DFQATT and SNEGSKA (reference sequence). The DNA for the CDR3 is TGCAGTGCTAAACTAGCGGGAGGAGGCGAGCAGTACTTC. This gives the protein CSAKLAGGGEQYF.

This clonotype turned up a few times. V is TRBV7-2 and J is TRBJ1-1; D is unclear. Germline CDR1 is SGHTA and CDR2 is FQGNSA. This CDR3 contains 14 residues. V was cut by 2 bases and J by 1 base, with 8 bases left in between. CDR3 sequence: CASSLRSGNTEAFF. The CDR3 DNA is TGTGCCAGCAGCTTAAGGTCAGGGAACACTGAAGCTTTCTTT.

The V gene is TRBV29-1, the J gene TRBJ2-5; D is ambiguous. The closer fit of TRBJ2-7 to the DNA end suggests the J call may be wrong. The CDR3 loop spans 11 amino acids. CDR1 is SQVTM, CDR2 ANQGSEA, per germline. CDR3 in DNA: TGCAGCGTTGCTTTAGCAAGCGAGCAGTACTTC. Amino acids: CSVALASEQYF.

This clonotype has at least ten counts. This chain links TRBV20-1 with TRBJ2-7; D may be TRBD1 (6 bases). This CDR3 is 13 amino acids long. Looked up from germline, CDR1 is DFQATT and CDR2 is SNEGSKA (reference sequence). V shed 4 bases and J shed 5 bases, with 15 bases lying between them. This CDR3 reads CSAMKQGAHEQYF. CDR3 DNA: TGCAGTGCTATGAAACAGGGCGCGCACGAGCAGTACTTC.

The CDR3 reads CASSTTGTGGVSNQPQHF. CDR3 DNA sequence: TGTGCCAGCAGCACCACCGGGACAGGGGGAGTTAGCAATCAGCCCCAGCATTTT. This chain links TRBV7-8 with TRBJ1-5, with 11 bases that match TRBD1. J gave up 0 bases and V 5 bases, and 9 bases lay outside the gene matches. There are 18 residues in the CDR3. CDR1 and CDR2 (germline): SGHVS, FQNEAQ.

J is TRBJ2-1 and V is TRBV3-1, with D perhaps TRBD1 (5 bases). Germline loops: CDR1 LGHDT, CDR2 YNNKEL (reference sequence). The CDR3 covers 16 residues. V gave up 1 base and J gave up 2 bases, with 12 bases separating them. The CDR3 loop reads CASSQAFRQPYNEQFF. The CDR3 DNA reads TGTGCCAGCAGCCAAGCCTTCAGACAGCCCTACAATGAGCAGTTCTTC.

This clonotype was observed a single time. This chain uses TRBV2 with TRBJ1-5; D possibly corresponds to TRBD1 (6 bases). The CDR3 extends over 15 amino acids. Per the germline V gene, CDR1 is SNHLY and CDR2 is FYNNEI. Trimming removed 5 bases at V and 0 bases at J, with 11 bases between. The CDR3 reads CASSPGDYSNQPQHF. The CDR3 region has the DNA TGTGCCAGCAGTCCAGGGGACTATAGCAATCAGCCCCAGCATTTT.

V usage is TRBV3-1 and J usage is TRBJ1-2, with D possibly TRBD1 on 5 matching bases. CDR3 length equals 14 residues. Germline V gene sequence: CDR1 LGHDT, CDR2 YNNKEL (reference sequence). The V end lost 3 bases, the J end lost 8 bases, and 16 bases lay between the germline ends. The CDR3 DNA reads TGTGCCAGCAGCCAGGGGGATCCTTTATCAGGCTACACCTTC. Protein: CASSQGDPLSGYTF.

J is TRBJ2-4 and V is TRBV12-3 or TRBV12-4; tentatively, D is TRBD1 or TRBD2 (5 bases each). The V end was cut by 5 bases, the J end by 6 bases, with 17 bases between. The length of the CDR3 is 15 residues. The CDR3 loop reads CASSSRDAGGNIQYF. DNA of the CDR3: TGTGCCAGCAGTAGCCGGGACGCAGGTGGAAACATTCAGTACTTC.

Comments on this clonotype: Being one base from a much bigger clone, this may be a read error. The chain joins TRBV5-1 to TRBJ2-3, with 8 bases lining up with TRBD1. CDR3 length equals 14 residues. V shed 1 base and J 14 bases; nucleotides not matched to a gene: 12. Germline V gene data show CDR1 as SGHRS and CDR2 as YFSETQ. CDR3 sequence reads: CASSLRTGMGYAYF. CDR3 nucleotides: TGCGCCAGCAGCTTGAGGACAGGGATGGGATACGCGTATTTT.

The chain combines TRBV6-1 with TRBJ2-4, with 7 nucleotides matching TRBD1. The DNA end is a closer match to TRBJ2-7, so the J assignment may be wrong. The germline V gene encodes CDR1 MNHNS and CDR2 SASEGT. The CDR3 totals 13 residues. CDR3 sequence: CASSLRDRVEQYF. CDR3 nucleotides: TGTGCCAGCAGTCTCCGAGACAGGGTCGAGCAGTACTTC.

This sequence joins TRBV24-1 and TRBJ1-2; 9 nucleotides align to TRBD1. Germline trimming cut 5 bases from V and 4 bases from J; bases unmatched to any gene: 7. Germline CDR1 is KGHDR and CDR2 is SFDVKD. The CDR3 covers 15 residues. Here the CDR3 DNA reads TGTGCCACCAGTGTCGGGACAGGGCCGATCTATGGCTACACCTTC. Residues: CATSVGTGPIYGYTF.

This chain joins TRBV21-1 and TRBJ2-6; the table calls TRBD1, which could not be checked here. TRBV21-1 is a documented pseudogene. This CDR3 is built from 18 residues. CDR3 DNA: TGTGCCAGCAGAAGCCTGGACAGGGGAGACGCTGGGGCCAACGTCCTGACTTTC. Its translation is CASRSLDRGDAGANVLTF.